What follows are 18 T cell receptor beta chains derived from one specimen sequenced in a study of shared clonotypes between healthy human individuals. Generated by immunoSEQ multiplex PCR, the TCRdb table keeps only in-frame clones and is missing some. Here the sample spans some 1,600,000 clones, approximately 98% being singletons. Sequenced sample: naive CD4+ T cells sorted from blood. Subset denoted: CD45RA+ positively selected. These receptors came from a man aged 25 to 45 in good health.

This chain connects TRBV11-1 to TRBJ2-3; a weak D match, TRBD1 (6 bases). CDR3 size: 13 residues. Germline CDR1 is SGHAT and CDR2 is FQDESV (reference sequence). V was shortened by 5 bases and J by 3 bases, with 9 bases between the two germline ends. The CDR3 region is CASSPTGTDTQYF. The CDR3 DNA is TGTGCCAGCAGCCCGACAGGTACAGATACGCAGTATTTT.

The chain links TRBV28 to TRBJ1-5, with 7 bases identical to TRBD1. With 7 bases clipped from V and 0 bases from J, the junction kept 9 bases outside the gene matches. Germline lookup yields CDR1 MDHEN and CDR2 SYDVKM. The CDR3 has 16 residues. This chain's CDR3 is CASTPPYRGSNQPQHF. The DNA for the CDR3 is TGTGCCAGCACCCCTCCTTACAGGGGTAGCAATCAGCCCCAGCATTTT.

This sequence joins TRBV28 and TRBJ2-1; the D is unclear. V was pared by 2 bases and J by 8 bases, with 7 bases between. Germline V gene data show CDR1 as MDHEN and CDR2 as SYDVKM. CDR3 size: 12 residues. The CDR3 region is CASSLTDYEQFF. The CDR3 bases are TGTGCCAGCAGTTTAACCGACTATGAGCAGTTCTTC.

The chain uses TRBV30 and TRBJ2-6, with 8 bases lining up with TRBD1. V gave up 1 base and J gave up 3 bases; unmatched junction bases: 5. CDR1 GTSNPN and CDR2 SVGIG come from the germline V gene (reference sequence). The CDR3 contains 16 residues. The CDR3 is CAWSEQGVGGANVLTF. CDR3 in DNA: TGTGCCTGGAGTGAACAGGGGGTAGGTGGGGCCAACGTCCTGACTTTC.

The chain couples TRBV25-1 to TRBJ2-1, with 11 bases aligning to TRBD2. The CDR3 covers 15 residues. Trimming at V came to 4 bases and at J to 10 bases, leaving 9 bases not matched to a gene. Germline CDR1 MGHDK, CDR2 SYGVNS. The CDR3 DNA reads TGTGCCAGCAGTGTTTCTAGCGGGAGGTTTGGCGAGCAGTTCTTC. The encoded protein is CASSVSSGRFGEQFF.

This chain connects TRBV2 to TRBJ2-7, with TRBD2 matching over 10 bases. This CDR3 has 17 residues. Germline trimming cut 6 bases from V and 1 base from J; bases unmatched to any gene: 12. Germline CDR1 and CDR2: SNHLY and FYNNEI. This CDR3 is CASSRKSRTSGSYEQYF. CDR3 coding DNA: TGTGCCAGCAGCCGCAAATCCAGGACTAGCGGATCCTACGAGCAGTACTTC.

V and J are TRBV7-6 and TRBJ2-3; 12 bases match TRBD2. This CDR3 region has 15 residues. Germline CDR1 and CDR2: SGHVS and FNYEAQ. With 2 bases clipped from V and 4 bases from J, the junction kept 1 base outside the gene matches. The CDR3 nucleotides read TGTGCCAGCAGCTTACTAGCGGGAGGGGCAGATACGCAGTATTTT. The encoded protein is CASSLLAGGADTQYF.

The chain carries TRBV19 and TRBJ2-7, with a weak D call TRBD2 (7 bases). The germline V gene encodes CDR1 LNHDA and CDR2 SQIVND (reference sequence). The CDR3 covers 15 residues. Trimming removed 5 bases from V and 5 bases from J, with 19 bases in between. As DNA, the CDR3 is TGTGCCAGTAGTTCCCTCGGGGGGCGCGGGAACGAGCAGTACTTC. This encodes CASSSLGGRGNEQYF.

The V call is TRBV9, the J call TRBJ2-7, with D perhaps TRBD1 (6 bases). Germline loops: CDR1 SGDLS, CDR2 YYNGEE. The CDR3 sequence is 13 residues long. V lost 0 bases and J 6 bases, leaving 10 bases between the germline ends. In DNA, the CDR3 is TGTGCCAGCAGCGTAGTTGGACAGAGCGAGCAGTACTTC. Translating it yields CASSVVGQSEQYF.

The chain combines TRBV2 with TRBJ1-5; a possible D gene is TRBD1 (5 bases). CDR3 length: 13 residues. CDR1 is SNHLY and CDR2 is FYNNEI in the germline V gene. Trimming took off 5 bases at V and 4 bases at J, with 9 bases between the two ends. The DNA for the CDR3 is TGTGCCAGCAGTCCGGACACTAATCAGCCCCAGCATTTT. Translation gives CASSPDTNQPQHF.

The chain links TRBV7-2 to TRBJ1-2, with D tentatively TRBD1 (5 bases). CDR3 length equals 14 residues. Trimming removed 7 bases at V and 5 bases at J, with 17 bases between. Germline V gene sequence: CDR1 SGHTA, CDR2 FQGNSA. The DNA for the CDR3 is TGTGCCAGCATCAGGACACCAGCGTCTTATGGCTACACCTTC. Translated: CASIRTPASYGYTF.

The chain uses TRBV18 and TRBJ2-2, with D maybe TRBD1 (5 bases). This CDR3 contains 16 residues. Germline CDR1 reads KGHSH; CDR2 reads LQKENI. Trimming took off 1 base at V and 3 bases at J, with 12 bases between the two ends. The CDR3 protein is CASSPLPTGDTGELFF. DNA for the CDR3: TGTGCCAGCTCACCACTCCCCACAGGAGACACCGGGGAGCTGTTTTTT.

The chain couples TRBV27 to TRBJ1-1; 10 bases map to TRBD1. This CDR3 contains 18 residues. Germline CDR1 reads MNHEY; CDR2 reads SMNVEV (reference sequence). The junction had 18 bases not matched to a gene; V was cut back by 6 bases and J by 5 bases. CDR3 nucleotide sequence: TGTGCCAGCAGATTACTCCCTCTTACCGGACAGGGGGGAACTGAAGCTTTCTTT. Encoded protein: CASRLLPLTGQGGTEAFF.

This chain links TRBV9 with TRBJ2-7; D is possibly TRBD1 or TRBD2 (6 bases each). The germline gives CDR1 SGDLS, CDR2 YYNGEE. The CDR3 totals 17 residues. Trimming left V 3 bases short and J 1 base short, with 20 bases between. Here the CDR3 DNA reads TGTGCCAGCAGCGCGAGGGGGGACCCACTTTCTTCCTACGAGCAGTACTTC. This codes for CASSARGDPLSSYEQYF.

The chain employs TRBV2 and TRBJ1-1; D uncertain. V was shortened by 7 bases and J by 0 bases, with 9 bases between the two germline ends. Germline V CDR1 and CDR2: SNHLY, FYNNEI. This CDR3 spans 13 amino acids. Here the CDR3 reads CASIKEMNTEAFF. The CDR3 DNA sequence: TGTGCCAGCATAAAGGAGATGAACACTGAAGCTTTCTTT.

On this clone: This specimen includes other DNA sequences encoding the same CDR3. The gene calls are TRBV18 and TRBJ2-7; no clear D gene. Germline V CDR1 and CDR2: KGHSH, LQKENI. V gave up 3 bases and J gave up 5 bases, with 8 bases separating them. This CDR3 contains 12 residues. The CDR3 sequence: CASSPSGDEQYF. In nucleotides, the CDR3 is TGTGCCAGCTCACCCAGTGGCGACGAGCAGTACTTC.

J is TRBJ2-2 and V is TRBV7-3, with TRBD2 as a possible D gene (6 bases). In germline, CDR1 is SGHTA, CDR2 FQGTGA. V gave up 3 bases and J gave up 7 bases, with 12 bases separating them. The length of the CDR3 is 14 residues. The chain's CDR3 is CASSLVGAGGELFF. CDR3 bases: TGTGCCAGCAGCTTGGTGGGAGCGGGCGGGGAGCTGTTTTTT. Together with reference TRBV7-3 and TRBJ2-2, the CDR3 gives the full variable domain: GAGVSQTPSNKVTEKGKYVELRCDPISGHTALYWYRQSLGQGPEFLIYFQGTGAADDSGLPNDRFFAVRPEGSVSTLKIQRTERGDSAVYLCASSLVGAGGELFFGEGSRLTVL.

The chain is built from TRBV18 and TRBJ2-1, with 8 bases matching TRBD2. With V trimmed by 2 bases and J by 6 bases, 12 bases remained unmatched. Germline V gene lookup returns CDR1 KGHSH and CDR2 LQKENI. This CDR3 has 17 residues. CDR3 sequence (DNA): TGTGCCAGCTCACCATGGAGAAGCGGGAGTACCCCCAATGAGCAGTTCTTC. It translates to CASSPWRSGSTPNEQFF.